The rows below give T cell receptor beta chains drawn from one sample of a study of OX40 agonist ivuxolimab in advanced cancers. The method was immunoSEQ multiplex PCR; TCRdb's version includes in-frame clones alone and lacks a portion of them. The sample lists tens of thousands of clones, approximately 91% occurring once. The source was CD4+ or CD8+ T cells sorted from blood, collected in a trial of the OX40 agonist ivuxolimab. Source of these receptors: an adult with an advanced solid tumor such as melanoma, head and neck, liver or kidney cancer. Both conserved end residues are part of each CDR3. D genes are given only for firm matches. Size tells how often a clone was seen (once, few, many) or the class of an expanded clone, and some rows leave it out.

D gene	J gene	V gene	clone size	CDR3 DNA	CDR3 protein
-	TRBJ1-2	TRBV2	once	TGTGCCAGCAGTGGATATGTTGGCTACACCTTC	CASSGYVGYTF
-	TRBJ2-3	TRBV2	once	TGTGCCAGCAGTTCCCTCCTAGTTCCAGATACGCAGTATTTT	CASSSLLVPDTQYF
TRBD2	TRBJ2-5	TRBV4-2	once	TGTGCCAGCAGCCAAGGCGAGCGGGGGTTGGGGACCCAGTACTTC	CASSQGERGLGTQYF
TRBD1	TRBJ1-5	TRBV28	-	TGTGCCAGCAGTCCCCTGAATTACAGGGGGCCATTATTACGCAATCAGCCCCAGCATTTT	CASSPLNYRGPLLRNQPQHF
TRBD2	TRBJ2-7	TRBV4-1	few	TGCGCCAGCAGCCCGGGACTAGCGGGAAAATACGAGCAGTACTTC	CASSPGLAGKYEQYF
TRBD2	TRBJ2-3	TRBV4-3	-	TGCGCCAGCAGCTCAGAGATTGCTAGCGGGAGGGCTAGCACAGATACGCAGTATTTT	CASSSEIASGRASTDTQYF
-	TRBJ1-2	TRBV7-9	-	TGTGCCAGCAGCCCCACGGAGACCTCTAACTATGGCTACACCTTC	CASSPTETSNYGYTF
-	TRBJ1-6	TRBV6-1	few	TGTGCCAGCAGTGCGGGGCCCTATAATTCACCCCTCCACTTT	CASSAGPYNSPLHF
TRBD1	TRBJ1-5	TRBV28	-	TGTGCCAGCAGGACCGGGACAGGGATTCAGCCCCAGCATTTT	CASRTGTGIQPQHF
-	TRBJ2-7	TRBV5-4	-	TGTGCCAGCAGTAAGGGACTGGACGACTCCTACGAGCAGTACTTC	CASSKGLDDSYEQYF
-	TRBJ1-5	TRBV6-1	-	TGTGCCAGCAGTGAAGGGGCGGGGTTCAATCAGCCCCAGCATTTT	CASSEGAGFNQPQHF
-	TRBJ1-4	TRBV5-1	-	TGCGCCAGCAGCTTGGTCCCTAATGAAAAACTGTTTTTT	CASSLVPNEKLFF
TRBD2	TRBJ2-7	TRBV11-3	-	TGTGCCAGCAGCGCGGGACTAGCCTACGAGCAGTACTTC	CASSAGLAYEQYF
TRBD2	TRBJ2-2	TRBV10-1	-	TGCGCCAGCAGAGCGGGAACAAACCGCGGGGAGCTGTTTTTT	CASRAGTNRGELFF
-	TRBJ2-2	TRBV9	-	TGTGCCAGCAGCGTAGTTCCCAACACCGGGGAGCTGTTTTTT	CASSVVPNTGELFF
-	TRBJ2-7	TRBV4-1	once	TGCGCCAGCAGCCAAGGGAGGTCGACCGAGCAGTACTTC	CASSQGRSTEQYF
-	TRBJ2-7	TRBV6-1	-	TGTGCCAGCAGTGAGCGAGCGTCTTACGAGCAGTACTTC	CASSERASYEQYF
-	TRBJ2-3	TRBV6-5	-	TGTGCCAGCAGTTACGGCGCCGGTTCGGATACGCAGTATTTT	CASSYGAGSDTQYF
TRBD1	TRBJ1-6	TRBV25-1	-	TGTGCCAGCAGTGGACAGGGTTCACCCCTCCACTTT	CASSGQGSPLHF
-	TRBJ2-7	TRBV5-1	-	TGCGCCAGCAGCTTGGGGGAGAGAGTGGACACTACAACCTACGAGCAGTACTTC	CASSLGERVDTTTYEQYF
TRBD1	TRBJ1-2	TRBV7-9	-	TGTGCCAGCAGCTTAGGACAGGGAATAGGCTACACCTTC	CASSLGQGIGYTF
-	TRBJ1-1	TRBV29-1	-	TGCAGCGCCAGAAGGGGGGGAAGCACTGAAGCTTTCTTT	CSARRGGSTEAFF
TRBD2	TRBJ2-5	TRBV2	-	TGTGCCAGCAGTGCCACTAGCGTCCCTCAAGAGACCCAGTACTTC	CASSATSVPQETQYF
-	TRBJ1-6	TRBV5-6	-	TGTGCCAGCAGCCTGGACGGGAGCTCCTATAATTCACCCCTCCACTTT	CASSLDGSSYNSPLHF
TRBD2	TRBJ2-4	TRBV9	-	TGTGCCAGCAGCCCGGGACTAGCGGGGCATTATCTTGTAGCCAAAAACATTCAGTACTTC	CASSPGLAGHYLVAKNIQYF
-	TRBJ2-4	TRBV28	-	TGTGCCAGCAGTTGGCGGTGGCAGGGTGGCATTCAGTACTTC	CASSWRWQGGIQYF
-	TRBJ1-1	TRBV7-9	once	TGTGCCAGCAGCGCCCGGACGGAAACTGTTGAAGCTTTCTTT	CASSARTETVEAFF
TRBD1	TRBJ2-1	TRBV5-1	-	TGCGCCAGCAGCGCCCGGACAGGGAACAATGAGCAGTTCTTC	CASSARTGNNEQFF
-	TRBJ1-1	TRBV6-5	-	TGTGCCAGCAGAAACAGGGTGCGAGCTTTCTTT	CASRNRVRAFF
-	TRBJ2-2	TRBV7-9	-	TGTGCCAGCAGCTTCAGGGGTGCGAACACCGGGGAGCTGTTTTTT	CASSFRGANTGELFF
-	TRBJ1-2	TRBV5-5	-	TGTGCCAGCAGCCTTACACCCAACTATGGCTACACCTTC	CASSLTPNYGYTF
-	TRBJ2-1	TRBV7-3	once	TGTGCCAGCAGCTTAAGTTCAGCTAACAATGAGCAGTTCTTC	CASSLSSANNEQFF
TRBD1	TRBJ1-1	TRBV7-2	few	TGTGCCAGCAGTCGCGACAGGGGAGCTTTCTTT	CASSRDRGAFF
-	TRBJ2-1	TRBV27	-	TGTGCCAGCAGTCCTCTCACCCCCAATGAGCAGTTCTTC	CASSPLTPNEQFF
TRBD2	TRBJ2-3	TRBV7-9	-	TGTGCCCGCTCGGGTAGCGGGAGTCCAGATACGCAGTATTTT	CARSGSGSPDTQYF